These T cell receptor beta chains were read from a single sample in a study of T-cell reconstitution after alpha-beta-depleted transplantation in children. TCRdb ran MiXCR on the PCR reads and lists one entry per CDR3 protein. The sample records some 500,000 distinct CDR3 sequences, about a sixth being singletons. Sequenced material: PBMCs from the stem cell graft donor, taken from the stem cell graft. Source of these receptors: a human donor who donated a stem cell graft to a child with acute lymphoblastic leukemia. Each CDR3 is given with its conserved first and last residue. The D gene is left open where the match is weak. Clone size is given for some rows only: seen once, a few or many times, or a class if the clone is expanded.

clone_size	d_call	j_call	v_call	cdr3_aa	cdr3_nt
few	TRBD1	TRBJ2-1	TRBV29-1	CSVVGQGSGNEQFF	TGCAGCGTTGTGGGACAGGGGTCCGGGAATGAGCAGTTCTTC
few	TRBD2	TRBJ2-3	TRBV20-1	CSARSDTSGAQYF	TGCAGTGCTAGATCGGATACTAGCGGTGCGCAGTATTTT
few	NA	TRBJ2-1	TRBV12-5	CASGMYNEQFF	TGTGCTAGTGGTATGTACAATGAGCAGTTCTTC
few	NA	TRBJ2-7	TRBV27	CASSPRTAPEQYF	TGTGCCAGCAGTCCACGGACGGCACCCGAGCAGTACTTC
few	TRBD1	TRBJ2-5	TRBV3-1	CASSRRDSPQETQYF	TGTGCCAGCAGCCGACGGGACAGCCCACAAGAGACCCAGTACTTC
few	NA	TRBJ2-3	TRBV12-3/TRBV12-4	CASSLDGGLRTDTQYF	TGTGCCAGCAGTTTGGATGGGGGCCTCCGCACAGATACGCAGTATTTT
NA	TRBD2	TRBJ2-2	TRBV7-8	CASSPRTSGTNTGELFF	TGTGCCAGCAGCCCTCGGACTAGCGGGACAAACACCGGGGAGCTGTTTTTT
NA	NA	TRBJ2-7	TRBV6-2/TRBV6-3	CASSWDKPYEQYF	TGTGCCAGCAGCTGGGACAAGCCCTACGAGCAGTACTTC
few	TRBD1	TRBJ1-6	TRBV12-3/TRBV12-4	CASSETGNTNSPLHF	TGTGCCAGCAGCGAGACAGGGAATACTAATTCACCCCTCCACTTT
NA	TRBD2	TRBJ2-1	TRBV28	CASSQGLAGAEQFF	TGTGCCAGCAGTCAGGGACTAGCGGGAGCCGAGCAGTTCTTC
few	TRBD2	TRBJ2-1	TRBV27	CASSARSLAREQFF	TGTGCCAGCAGTGCCCGATCACTAGCGCGGGAGCAGTTCTTC
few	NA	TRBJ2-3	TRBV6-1	CASRNVRGEGSDTQYF	TGTGCCAGCAGGAACGTCAGGGGGGAAGGCTCAGATACGCAGTATTTT
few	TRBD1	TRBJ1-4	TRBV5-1	CASSSGQGGREKLFF	TGCGCCAGCAGCTCCGGACAGGGCGGAAGGGAAAAACTGTTTTTT
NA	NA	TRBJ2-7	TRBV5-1	CASSSLPGQTYEQYF	TGCGCCAGCAGCTCCCTACCGGGCCAGACCTACGAGCAGTACTTC
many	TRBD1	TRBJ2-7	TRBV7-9	CASSLDRGYEQYF	TGTGCCAGCAGTTTGGACAGGGGCTACGAGCAGTACTTC
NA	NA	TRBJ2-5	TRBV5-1	CASSLGGVGETQYF	TGCGCCAGCAGCTTGGGGGGCGTGGGAGAGACCCAGTACTTC
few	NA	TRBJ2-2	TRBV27	CASSLSVGELFF	TGTGCCAGCAGTTTATCGGTCGGGGAGCTGTTTTTT
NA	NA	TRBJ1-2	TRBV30	CAWSADLGAGYTF	TGTGCCTGGAGTGCCGATTTGGGGGCAGGCTACACCTTC
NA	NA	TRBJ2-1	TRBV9	CASSAQIADNEQFF	TGTGCCAGCAGCGCCCAGATAGCGGACAATGAGCAGTTCTTC
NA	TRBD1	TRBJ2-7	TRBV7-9	CASSGTGVPIYEQYF	TGTGCCAGCAGCGGGACAGGGGTCCCCATCTACGAGCAGTACTTC
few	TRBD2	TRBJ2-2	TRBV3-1	CASRVTGTSGSTLGGELFF	TGTGCCAGCAGAGTCACCGGGACTAGCGGGAGCACTCTTGGCGGGGAGCTGTTTTTT
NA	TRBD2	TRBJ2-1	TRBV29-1	CSVEDLPGTSGPEQFF	TGCAGCGTTGAAGATCTTCCCGGGACTAGCGGCCCTGAGCAGTTCTTC
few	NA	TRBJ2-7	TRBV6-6	CASMDSSYEQYF	TGTGCCAGCATGGATTCCTCCTACGAGCAGTACTTC
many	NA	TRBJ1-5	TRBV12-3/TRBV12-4	CASSLSLNQPQHF	TGTGCCAGCAGTTTATCTTTGAATCAGCCCCAGCATTTT
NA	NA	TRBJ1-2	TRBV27	CASSSRYTDGYTF	TGTGCCAGCAGTTCCCGTTATACGGATGGCTACACCTTC
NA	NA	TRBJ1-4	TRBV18	CASRGERKLFF	TGTGCCAGCCGAGGAGAGAGAAAACTGTTTTTT
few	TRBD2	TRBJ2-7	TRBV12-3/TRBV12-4	CASRAGTSGAYEQYF	TGTGCCAGCAGGGCAGGGACTAGCGGAGCGTACGAGCAGTACTTC
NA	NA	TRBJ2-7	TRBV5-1	CASSLAGSIYEQYF	TGCGCCAGCAGCTTGGCCGGCTCGATCTACGAGCAGTACTTC
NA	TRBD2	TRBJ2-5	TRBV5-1	CASSLELAGSTQYF	TGCGCCAGCAGCTTGGAGCTAGCGGGAAGCACCCAGTACTTC
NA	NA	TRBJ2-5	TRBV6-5	CASSSWESQETQYF	TGTGCCAGCAGTTCGTGGGAGTCCCAAGAGACCCAGTACTTC
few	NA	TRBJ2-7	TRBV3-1	CASSPEVYGGYEQYF	TGTGCCAGCAGCCCAGAAGTTTATGGGGGCTACGAGCAGTACTTC
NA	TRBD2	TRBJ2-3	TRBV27	CASSLAGLATDTQYF	TGTGCCAGCAGTTTAGCGGGACTAGCCACAGATACGCAGTATTTT
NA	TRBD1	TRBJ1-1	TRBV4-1	CASSQARQGPNTEAFF	TGCGCCAGCAGCCAGGCTCGACAGGGGCCGAACACTGAAGCTTTCTTT
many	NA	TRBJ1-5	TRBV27	CASSFVKGQPQHF	TGTGCCAGCAGTTTCGTAAAGGGACAGCCCCAGCATTTT
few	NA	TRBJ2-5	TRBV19	CASRHVAAFQETQYF	TGTGCCAGTAGACACGTAGCAGCCTTCCAAGAGACCCAGTACTTC
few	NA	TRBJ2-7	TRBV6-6	CASSQGYTYEQYF	TGTGCCAGCAGTCAGGGGTATACGTACGAGCAGTACTTC
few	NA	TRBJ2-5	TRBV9	CASSRQTRVTETQYF	TGTGCCAGCAGTAGACAAACCAGGGTCACAGAGACCCAGTACTTC
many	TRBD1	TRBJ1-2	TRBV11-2	CASSPATGGDYGYTF	TGTGCCAGCAGCCCTGCTACAGGGGGTGACTATGGCTACACCTTC
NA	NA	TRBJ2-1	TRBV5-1	CASSTDYLNEQFF	TGCGCCAGCAGCACTGACTATCTCAATGAGCAGTTCTTC
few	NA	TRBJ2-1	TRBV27	CASSLVEGVSHNEQFF	TGTGCCAGCAGTTTAGTAGAGGGGGTGAGCCACAATGAGCAGTTCTTC
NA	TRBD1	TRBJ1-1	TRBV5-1	CARPGQGFTEAFF	TGCGCCAGACCGGGACAGGGGTTCACTGAAGCTTTCTTT
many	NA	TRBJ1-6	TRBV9	CASSPRTGNSPLHF	TGTGCCAGCAGCCCAAGGACGGGAAATTCACCCCTCCACTTT
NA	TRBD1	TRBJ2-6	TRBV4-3	CASSQELMTGGRLSGANVLTF	TGCGCCAGCAGCCAAGAACTGATGACAGGGGGCCGCCTCTCTGGGGCCAACGTCCTGACTTTC
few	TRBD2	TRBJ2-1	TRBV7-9	CASSLLPSSGWQFF	TGTGCCAGCAGCTTACTTCCGTCTAGCGGATGGCAGTTCTTC
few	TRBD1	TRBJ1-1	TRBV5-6	CASSSRPKHQGANTEAFF	TGTGCCAGCAGCTCCCGCCCAAAGCATCAGGGGGCGAACACTGAAGCTTTCTTT
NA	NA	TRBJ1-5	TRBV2	CASRGGMSNQPQHF	TGTGCCAGCAGGGGGGGAATGAGCAATCAGCCCCAGCATTTT
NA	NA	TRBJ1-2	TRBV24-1	CATSEPRSLQNCGYTF	TGTGCCACCAGTGAACCCCGTTCTTTGCAAAATTGTGGCTACACCTTC
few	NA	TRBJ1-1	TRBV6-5	CASSYSERHAMNTEAFF	TGTGCCAGCAGTTACTCCGAGCGGCATGCCATGAACACTGAAGCTTTCTTT
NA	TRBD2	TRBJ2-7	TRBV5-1	CASSISSGSPSIEQYF	TGCGCCAGCAGCATTTCTAGCGGGAGCCCCTCCATTGAGCAGTACTTC
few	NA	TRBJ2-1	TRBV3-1	CASSPQYEQFF	TGTGCCAGCAGCCCCCAGTATGAGCAGTTCTTC
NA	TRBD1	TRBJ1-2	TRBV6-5	CASSYSYRGGYTF	TGTGCCAGCAGTTACTCCTACAGGGGTGGCTACACCTTC
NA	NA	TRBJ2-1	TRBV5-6	CASSFWTGNEQFF	TGTGCCAGCAGCTTCTGGACGGGAAATGAGCAGTTCTTC
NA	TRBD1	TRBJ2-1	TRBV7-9	CASSPSIQGAAEQFF	TGTGCCAGCAGCCCATCTATACAGGGGGCGGCTGAGCAGTTCTTC
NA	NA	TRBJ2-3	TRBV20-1	CSAREVDFHLTQYF	TGCAGTGCTAGAGAGGTGGACTTTCACCTAACGCAGTATTTT